The clone carrying this TCR beta chain was seen repeatedly, ten times or more. Its cognate antigen is unknown. This entry comes from a study of neurological immune-mediated disorders. From germline, CDR1 is MNHEY and CDR2 SMNVEV (reference sequence). Trimming took 2 bases from V and 0 from J, leaving 17 bases between them. The CDR3 runs to 17 residues. Study-level findings and limits: CDR3 amino acid sequences of expanded clones were not shared across subjects, a result suggesting private repertoires in all groups.

From 15-18 subjects, every sequencing run obtained over 170 million TCR-beta sequences. MiXCR, run by TCRdb on the 5' RACE reads, gives a single entry per CDR3 protein. The repertoire holds some 35,000 distinct CDR3 sequences, with roughly 11% as singletons. Sequenced sample: CD4+ T cells from blood. V is TRBV27 and J is TRBJ2-7; D is perhaps TRBD1 (6 bases). This receptor was identified in a woman in her thirties with HTLV-1-associated myelopathy (HAM/TSP). In nucleotides, the CDR3 is TGTGCCAGCAGTTTAATACCCACAGGGCGATACTCCTACGAGCAGTACTTC. Translated: CASSLIPTGRYSYEQYF.